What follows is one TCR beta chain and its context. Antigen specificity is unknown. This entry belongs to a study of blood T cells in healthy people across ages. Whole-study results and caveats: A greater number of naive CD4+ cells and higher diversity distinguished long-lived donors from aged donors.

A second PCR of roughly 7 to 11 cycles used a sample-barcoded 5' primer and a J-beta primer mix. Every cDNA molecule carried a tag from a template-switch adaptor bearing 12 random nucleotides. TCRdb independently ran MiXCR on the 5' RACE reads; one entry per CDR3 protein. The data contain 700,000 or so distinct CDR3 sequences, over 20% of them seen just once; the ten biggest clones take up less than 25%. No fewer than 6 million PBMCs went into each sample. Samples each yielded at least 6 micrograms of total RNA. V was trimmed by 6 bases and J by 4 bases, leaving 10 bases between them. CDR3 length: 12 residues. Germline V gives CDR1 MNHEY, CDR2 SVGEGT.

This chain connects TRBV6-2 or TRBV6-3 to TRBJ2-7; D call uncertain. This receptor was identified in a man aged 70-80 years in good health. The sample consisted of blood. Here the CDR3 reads CASSNSAYEQYF. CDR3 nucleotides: TGTGCCAGCAGCAATTCCGCGTACGAGCAGTACTTC.